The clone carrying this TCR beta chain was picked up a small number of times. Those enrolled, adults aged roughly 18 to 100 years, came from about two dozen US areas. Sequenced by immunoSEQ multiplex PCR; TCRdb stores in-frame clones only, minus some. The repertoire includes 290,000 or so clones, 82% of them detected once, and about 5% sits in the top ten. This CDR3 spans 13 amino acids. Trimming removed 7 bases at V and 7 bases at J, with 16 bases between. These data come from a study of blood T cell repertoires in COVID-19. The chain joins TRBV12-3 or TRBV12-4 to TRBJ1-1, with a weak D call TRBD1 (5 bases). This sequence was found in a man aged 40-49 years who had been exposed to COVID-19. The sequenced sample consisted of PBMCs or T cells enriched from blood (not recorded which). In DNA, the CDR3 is TGTGCCAGCACCCCACGGGACTCCAATGAAGCTTTCTTT. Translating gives CASTPRDSNEAFF.